One and the same sample provided the 18 T cell receptor beta chains below, sequenced in a study of CD8 T cells in ankylosing spondylitis. Antigens of these TCRs are unknown. MiXCR was run by TCRdb on the 5' RACE reads, yielding one entry per CDR3 protein. The sample includes a few hundred thousand distinct CDR3 sequences, 6.5% to 10% seen only once; the top ten take more than 12%. Study-wide points: There was a TCR beta motif, made of roughly eight highly homologous variants, that appeared characteristic of ankylosing spondylitis blood.

The sample taken for sequencing was blood, either unsorted or a sorted T cell fraction (not recorded which). These receptors were obtained from a male donor with ankylosing spondylitis.

V is TRBV12-3 or TRBV12-4 and J is TRBJ2-1; D is perhaps TRBD2 (5 bases). The V and J ends lost 4 bases and 1 base respectively, with 8 bases between them. The CDR3 totals 14 residues. The DNA for the CDR3 is TGTGCCAGCAGTTCGGACTGGTCCTACAATGAGCAGTTCTTC. It codes for CASSSDWSYNEQFF.

The chain is built from TRBV9 and TRBJ1-5; no reliable D call. V gave up 0 bases and J gave up 0 bases, with 4 bases separating them. CDR1 and CDR2 (germline): SGDLS, YYNGEE. The CDR3 consists of 14 residues. The CDR3 spells CASSVGVSNQPQHF. The DNA of the CDR3 is TGTGCCAGCAGCGTAGGGGTTAGCAATCAGCCCCAGCATTTT.

In this sample, this clonotype turned up many times. The rearrangement joins TRBV19 to TRBJ2-7; 8 nucleotides align to TRBD1. This CDR3 has 13 residues. The V gene's germline CDR1 is LNHDA and CDR2 SQIVND (reference sequence). Trimming cost V 3 bases and J 3 bases; bases outside gene matches: 1. The CDR3 loop is CASSMDRDYEQYF. The CDR3 DNA sequence: TGTGCCAGTAGTATGGACAGGGACTACGAGCAGTACTTC.

In this sample, this clonotype turned up a few times. The rearrangement uses TRBV20-1 and TRBJ2-7, with D possibly TRBD2 on 6 matching bases. V lost 0 bases to trimming and J lost 3 bases, with 12 bases between them. This CDR3 spans 14 amino acids. From germline, CDR1 is DFQATT and CDR2 SNEGSKA (reference sequence). The CDR3 here is CSARDSGGVYEQYF. In DNA, the CDR3 is TGCAGTGCTAGAGATAGCGGAGGTGTCTACGAGCAGTACTTC.

The chain couples TRBV20-1 to TRBJ2-1, with a weak D call TRBD2 (5 bases). The CDR3 spans 14 residues. V gave up 1 base and J gave up 7 bases, with 14 bases separating them. Germline loops: CDR1 DFQATT, CDR2 SNEGSKA (reference sequence). CDR3 residues: CSARASGNLNEQFF. DNA for the CDR3: TGCAGTGCTAGAGCTTCCGGGAATTTGAATGAGCAGTTCTTC.

Many counts were recorded for this clonotype. The gene calls are TRBV3-1 and TRBJ2-1; TRBD2 aligns across 11 bases. The germline CDR1 and CDR2 sequences are LGHDT and YNNKEL (reference sequence). The CDR3 totals 16 residues. The ends lost 7 bases at V and 1 base at J; junction bases unmatched: 6. The CDR3, as DNA: TGTGCCAGCACCGAGGGACTAGCGGATTCCTACAATGAGCAGTTCTTC. Encoded protein: CASTEGLADSYNEQFF.

This clonotype was recorded a few times. The chain is built from TRBV29-1 and TRBJ2-1; 7 bases match TRBD1. The germline V gene encodes CDR1 SQVTM and CDR2 ANQGSEA. This CDR3 contains 15 residues. The trim removed 4 bases at V and 5 bases at J, leaving 11 bases unmatched. The CDR3 here is CSVVIRDSVHNEQFF. For the CDR3, the DNA is TGCAGCGTTGTTATCCGGGACAGCGTCCACAATGAGCAGTTCTTC.

The rearrangement joins TRBV9 to TRBJ1-1; 7 positions match TRBD1. This CDR3 contains 15 residues. The germline V gene encodes CDR1 SGDLS and CDR2 YYNGEE. V shed 2 bases, J shed 4 bases, and the junction held 8 bases outside the gene matches. Written as DNA, the CDR3 is TGTGCCAGCAGCGTTTCCTGGACAGGAACCACTGAAGCTTTCTTT. This encodes CASSVSWTGTTEAFF.

The rearrangement joins TRBV4-1 to TRBJ1-2; D possibly corresponds to TRBD1 (5 bases). The V and J ends lost 1 base and 4 bases respectively, with 13 bases between them. The V gene's germline CDR1 is MGHRA and CDR2 YSYEKL. The CDR3 spans 15 residues. The CDR3 sequence: CASSQGGPSLYGYTF. For the CDR3, the DNA is TGCGCCAGCAGCCAAGGGGGACCGAGCCTCTATGGCTACACCTTC.

This clonotype was detected a few times. V usage is TRBV20-1 and J usage is TRBJ2-7; TRBD1 aligns across 9 bases. This CDR3 is built from 15 residues. Germline CDR1 reads DFQATT; CDR2 reads SNEGSKA (reference sequence). Trimming removed 3 bases from V and 3 bases from J; junction bases left unmatched: 9. The CDR3 loop reads CSASLGTGPFYEQYF. In nucleotides, the CDR3 is TGCAGTGCTAGCCTGGGGACAGGGCCATTCTACGAGCAGTACTTC.

The chain couples TRBV10-3 to TRBJ2-3; D might be TRBD1 (6 bases). Germline values: CDR1 ENHRY, CDR2 SYGVKD. V dropped 10 bases and J dropped 2 bases, with 10 bases sitting between them. The CDR3 covers 12 residues. CDR3 protein: CATRQVTDTQYF. DNA for the CDR3: TGTGCCACCCGACAGGTCACAGATACGCAGTATTTT.

The chain recombines TRBV7-3 with TRBJ2-2; D call uncertain. Trimming took off 1 base at V and 4 bases at J, with 10 bases between the two ends. CDR3 length equals 15 residues. Germline V gene lookup returns CDR1 SGHTA and CDR2 FQGTGA. CDR3 protein: CASSLKPLATGELFF. In DNA, the CDR3 is TGTGCCAGCAGCTTAAAGCCCCTTGCCACCGGGGAGCTGTTTTTT.

This clonotype was observed at least ten times. The chain uses TRBV3-1 and TRBJ2-7; TRBD1 matches at 10 bases. Germline V gene sequence: CDR1 LGHDT, CDR2 YNNKEL (reference sequence). The J segment lost 5 bases and the V segment lost 5 bases, leaving 6 bases of the junction unmatched. There are 14 residues in the CDR3. CDR3 protein: CASSARDRGDEQYF. The DNA of the CDR3 is TGTGCCAGCAGCGCCCGGGACAGGGGAGACGAGCAGTACTTC.

This clonotype has at least ten counts. The chain uses TRBV14 and TRBJ2-7; 9 bases are a match to TRBD2. The CDR3 extends over 15 amino acids. Germline loops: CDR1 SGHDN, CDR2 FVKESK. V dropped 4 bases and J dropped 4; count of bases not matched to a gene: 8. CDR3 sequence: CASSPGLAGMYEQYF. The CDR3 bases are TGTGCCAGCAGCCCCGGCCTAGCGGGAATGTACGAGCAGTACTTC.

This clonotype has just a few counts. The V call is TRBV5-1, the J call TRBJ1-6; a weak D match, TRBD1 (5 bases). The CDR3 has 16 amino acids. Germline CDR1 and CDR2: SGHRS and YFSETQ. V lost 4 bases and J 8 bases, leaving 19 bases between the germline ends. The CDR3 bases are TGCGCCAGCAGCCCGGCTATTCGGGGGATAGATTCACCCCTCCACTTT. Translated, it gives CASSPAIRGIDSPLHF.

The chain has TRBV4-1 and TRBJ1-2, with D tentatively TRBD1 (5 bases). The CDR3 spans 15 residues. The V end lost 0 bases, the J end lost 4 bases, and 12 bases lay between the germline ends. Germline CDR1 reads MGHRA; CDR2 reads YSYEKL. CDR3 residues: CASSQDRGTAYGYTF. For the CDR3, the DNA is TGCGCCAGCAGCCAAGATCGGGGGACGGCCTATGGCTACACCTTC.

This chain uses TRBV10-3 with TRBJ2-1; 9 nucleotides match TRBD2. The CDR3 is 15 amino acids. The germline gives CDR1 ENHRY, CDR2 SYGVKD. V shed 5 bases and J 11 bases; nucleotides not matched to a gene: 13. The CDR3 sequence: CAISPPRTSANKQFF. The CDR3 DNA follows: TGTGCCATCAGTCCGCCTAGGACTAGCGCAAATAAGCAGTTCTTC.

This clonotype was picked up many times. In nucleotides, the CDR3 is TGTGCCAGCAGCTTACCTCCAGGGGACACGCAGTATTTT. Amino acid sequence: CASSLPPGDTQYF. The genes are TRBV7-9 and TRBJ2-3; tentative D call: TRBD1 (6 bases). This CDR3 region has 13 residues. V was pared by 2 bases and J by 9 bases, with 12 bases between. CDR1 SEHNR and CDR2 FQNEAQ come from the germline V gene (reference sequence).